Below, 3 T cell receptor beta chains from the same sample are listed, as sequenced in a study of T cells in Graves' hyperthyroidism and ophthalmopathy (dated by TCRdb to between 2017 and 2020). Libraries came from multiplex PCR. This sample was sequenced with an Illumina HiSeq 2000. TCR beta CDR3 regions were amplified from RNA transcripts. The TCR CDR3 was subjected to a first round of RT-PCR using the HTBI primer set and the Qiagen OneStep RT-PCR kit. Starting from the raw public reads, TCRdb applied fastp trimming at Q25, assembled clones with MiXCR and retained in-frame beta chains. When rows share a CDR3 protein, they turn into one entry using the most common DNA and genes. The sample includes about 420,000 distinct CDR3 sequences, with 15% to 18% observed a single time. Of the sample, about 7.7% falls within the top ten clones. Source material: blood. The receptors stem from a woman aged 18-29 years with Graves' hyperthyroidism.

This clonotype was counted at least ten times. The chain couples TRBV5-1 to TRBJ1-4; no reliable D call. V was trimmed by 4 bases and J by 4 bases, leaving 14 bases between them. The CDR3 length is 15 residues. In germline, CDR1 is SGHRS, CDR2 YFSETQ. CDR3 region: CASSRKKGLNEKLFF. CDR3 in DNA: TGCGCCAGCAGCAGGAAAAAGGGCCTTAATGAAAAACTGTTTTTT.

In regard to this clonotype: In this CDR3 the conserved last residue, phenylalanine or tryptophan, is missing, so a read error is likely. The chain links TRBV7-3 to TRBJ1-1, with a tentative D call TRBD1 (5 bases). CDR1 SGHTA and CDR2 FQGTGA come from the germline V gene. The CDR3 is made up of 13 amino acids. The V end was cut by 5 bases, the J end by 4 bases, with 11 bases between. CDR3 region: CASSPQDSTEAFL. The CDR3 nucleotides are TGTGCCAGCAGCCCTCAAGACAGCACTGAAGCTTTCCTT.

The rearrangement joins TRBV7-9 to TRBJ2-4, with TRBD2 matching over 7 bases. CDR1 is SEHNR and CDR2 is FQNEAQ in the germline V gene (reference sequence). Germline trimming cut 1 base from V and 0 bases from J; bases unmatched to any gene: 6. This CDR3 is built from 17 residues. This CDR3 is CASSLVGEGLAKNIQYF. DNA of the CDR3: TGTGCCAGCAGCTTAGTTGGGGAGGGACTAGCCAAAAACATTCAGTACTTC.